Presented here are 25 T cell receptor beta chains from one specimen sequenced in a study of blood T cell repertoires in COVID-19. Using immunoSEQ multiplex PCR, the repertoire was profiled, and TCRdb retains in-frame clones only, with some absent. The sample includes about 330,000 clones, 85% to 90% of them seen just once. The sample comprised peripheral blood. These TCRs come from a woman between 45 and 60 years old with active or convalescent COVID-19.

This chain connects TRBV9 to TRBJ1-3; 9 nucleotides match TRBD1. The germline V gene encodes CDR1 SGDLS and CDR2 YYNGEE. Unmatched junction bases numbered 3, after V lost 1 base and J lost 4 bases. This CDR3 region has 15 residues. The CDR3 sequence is CASSVKDRGGNTIYF. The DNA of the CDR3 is TGTGCCAGCAGCGTAAAGGACAGGGGAGGAAACACCATATATTTT.

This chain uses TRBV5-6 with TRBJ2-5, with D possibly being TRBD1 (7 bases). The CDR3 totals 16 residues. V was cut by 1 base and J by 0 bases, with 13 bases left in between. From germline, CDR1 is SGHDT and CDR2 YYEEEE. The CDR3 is CASSLSAGGYQETQYF. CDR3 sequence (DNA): TGTGCCAGCAGCTTGAGCGCAGGGGGGTACCAAGAGACCCAGTACTTC.

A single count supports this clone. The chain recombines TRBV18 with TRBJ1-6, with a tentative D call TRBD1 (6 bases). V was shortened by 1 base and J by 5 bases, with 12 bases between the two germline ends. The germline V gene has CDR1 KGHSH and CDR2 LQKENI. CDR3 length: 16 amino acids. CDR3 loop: CASSPRNTGNNSPLHF. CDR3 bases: TGTGCCAGCTCACCACGGAATACAGGGAATAATTCACCCCTCCACTTT.

The CDR3 region is CASTPGQSTFEAFF. The CDR3 DNA sequence: TGTGCCAGTACTCCGGGACAGAGTACCTTTGAAGCTTTCTTT. The gene calls are TRBV19 and TRBJ1-1; 7 bases map to TRBD1. CDR1 and CDR2 (germline): LNHDA, SQIVND (reference sequence). The CDR3 extends over 14 amino acids. The ends lost 7 bases at V and 7 bases at J; junction bases unmatched: 12.

Here the CDR3 reads CSVESRGTDTQYF. CDR3 DNA sequence: TGCAGCGTTGAAAGCAGGGGGACAGATACGCAGTATTTT. The chain couples TRBV29-1 to TRBJ2-3; 7 positions match TRBD1. The CDR3 runs to 13 residues. Trimming removed 2 bases from V and 3 bases from J; junction bases left unmatched: 2. CDR1 SQVTM and CDR2 ANQGSEA come from the germline V gene.

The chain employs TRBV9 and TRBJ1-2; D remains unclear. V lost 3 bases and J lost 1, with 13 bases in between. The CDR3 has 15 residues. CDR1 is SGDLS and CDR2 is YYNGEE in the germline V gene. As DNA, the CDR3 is TGTGCCAGCAGCGATAACCTCAGGTTTAACTATGGCTACACCTTC. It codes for CASSDNLRFNYGYTF.

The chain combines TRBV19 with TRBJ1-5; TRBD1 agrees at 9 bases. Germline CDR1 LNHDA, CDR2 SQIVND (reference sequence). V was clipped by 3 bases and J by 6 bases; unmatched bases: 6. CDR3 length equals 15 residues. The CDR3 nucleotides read TGTGCCAGTAGTATTGGGGACAGGGTGCCTCAGCCCCAGCATTTT. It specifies CASSIGDRVPQPQHF. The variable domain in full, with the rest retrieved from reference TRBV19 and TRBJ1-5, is DGGITQSPKYLFRKEGQNVTLSCEQNLNHDAMYWYRQDPGQGLRLIYYSQIVNDFQKGDIAEGYSVSREKKESFPLTVTSAQKNPTAFYLCASSIGDRVPQPQHFGDGTRLSIL.

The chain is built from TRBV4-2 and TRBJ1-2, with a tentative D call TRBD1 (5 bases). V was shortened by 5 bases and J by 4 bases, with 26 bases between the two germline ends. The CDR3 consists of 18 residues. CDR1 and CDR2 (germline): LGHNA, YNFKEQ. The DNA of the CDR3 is TGTGCCAGCAGCTCAAGCGGAGGGGCCCCTTTGGGGTTCTATGGCTACACCTTC. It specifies CASSSSGGAPLGFYGYTF.

CDR3 bases: TGCGCCAGCAGCCAAGACCCGGGACAGGGCCCGTTATGGCAGTTCTTC. Protein: CASSQDPGQGPLWQFF. The chain joins TRBV4-1 to TRBJ2-1, with 9 bases identical to TRBD1. V gave up 0 bases and J gave up 12 bases; unmatched junction bases: 12. The germline gives CDR1 MGHRA, CDR2 YSYEKL. The CDR3 has 16 amino acids.

DNA of the CDR3: TGCAGCGTAGATCAGGGACTCGGCACAGATACGCAGTATTTT. Translated, it gives CSVDQGLGTDTQYF. V gene TRBV29-1 combines with J gene TRBJ2-3; D may be TRBD2 (6 bases). The germline V gene encodes CDR1 SQVTM and CDR2 ANQGSEA. The CDR3 extends over 14 amino acids. V was trimmed by 6 bases and J by 1 base, leaving 14 bases between them.

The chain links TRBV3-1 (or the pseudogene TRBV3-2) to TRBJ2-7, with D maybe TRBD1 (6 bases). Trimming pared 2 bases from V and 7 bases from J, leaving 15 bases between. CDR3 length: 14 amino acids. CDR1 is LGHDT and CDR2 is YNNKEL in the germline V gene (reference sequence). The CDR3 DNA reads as TGTGCCAGCAGCCAAAGGACAGTGGAAGGGGAGCAGTACTTC. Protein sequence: CASSQRTVEGEQYF.

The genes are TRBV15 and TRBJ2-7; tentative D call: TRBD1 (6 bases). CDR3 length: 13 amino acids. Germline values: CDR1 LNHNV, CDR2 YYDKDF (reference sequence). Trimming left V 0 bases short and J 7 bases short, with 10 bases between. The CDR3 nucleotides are TGTGCCACCAGCAGAGATGTCACAGGGGAGCAGTACTTC. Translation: CATSRDVTGEQYF. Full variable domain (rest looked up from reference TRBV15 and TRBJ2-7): DAMVIQNPRYQVTQFGKPVTLSCSQTLNHNVMYWYQQKSSQAPKLLFHYYDKDFNNEADTPDNFQSRRPNTSFCFLDIRSPGLGDTAMYLCATSRDVTGEQYFGPGTRLTVT.

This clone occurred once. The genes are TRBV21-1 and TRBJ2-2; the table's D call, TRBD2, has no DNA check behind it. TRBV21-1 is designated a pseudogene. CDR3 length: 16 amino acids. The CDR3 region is CASSKWPAGGLGELFF. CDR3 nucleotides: TGTGCCAGCAGCAAATGGCCAGCGGGGGGTCTCGGGGAGCTGTTTTTT.

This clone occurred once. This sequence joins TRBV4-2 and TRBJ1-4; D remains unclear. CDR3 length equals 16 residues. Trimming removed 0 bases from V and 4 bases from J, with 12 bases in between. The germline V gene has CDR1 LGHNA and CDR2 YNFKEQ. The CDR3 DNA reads TGTGCCAGCAGCCAAGAATATTTAGCGGATAATGAAAAACTGTTTTTT. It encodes CASSQEYLADNEKLFF.

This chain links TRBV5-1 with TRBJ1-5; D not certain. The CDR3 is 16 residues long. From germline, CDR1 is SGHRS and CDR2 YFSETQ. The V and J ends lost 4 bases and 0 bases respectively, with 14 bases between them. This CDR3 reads CASSQGTTDSNQPQHF. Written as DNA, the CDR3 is TGCGCCAGCAGCCAAGGAACCACAGATAGCAATCAGCCCCAGCATTTT.

CDR3 in DNA: TGTGCCAGCAGCTCGGGACTAGCGGTCCACGAGCAGTACTTC. The encoded protein is CASSSGLAVHEQYF. The chain uses TRBV9 and TRBJ2-7; 11 bases are shared with TRBD2. The CDR3 covers 14 residues. The ends lost 4 bases at V and 5 bases at J; junction bases unmatched: 5. CDR1 and CDR2 from the germline V gene are SGDLS and YYNGEE.

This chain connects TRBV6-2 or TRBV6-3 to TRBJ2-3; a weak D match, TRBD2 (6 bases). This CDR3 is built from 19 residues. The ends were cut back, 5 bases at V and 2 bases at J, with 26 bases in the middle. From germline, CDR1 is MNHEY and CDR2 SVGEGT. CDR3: CASSRIRLIGGVDTDTQYF. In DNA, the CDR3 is TGTGCCAGCAGTAGGATTAGACTCATCGGCGGGGTTGACACAGATACGCAGTATTTT.

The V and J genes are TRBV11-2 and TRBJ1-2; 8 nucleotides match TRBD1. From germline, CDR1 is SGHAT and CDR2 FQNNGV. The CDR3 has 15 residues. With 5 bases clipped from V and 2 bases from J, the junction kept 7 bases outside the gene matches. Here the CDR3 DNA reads TGTGCCAGCAGCCCCGGGACAGGTTCCAACTATGGCTACACCTTC. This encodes CASSPGTGSNYGYTF.

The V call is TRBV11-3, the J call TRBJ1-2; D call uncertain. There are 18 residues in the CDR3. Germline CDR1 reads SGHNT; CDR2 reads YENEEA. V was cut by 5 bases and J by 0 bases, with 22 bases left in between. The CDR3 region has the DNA TGTGCCAGCAGCCTCCGCGTCACCCGGGAGAAAGCTAACTATGGCTACACCTTC. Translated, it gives CASSLRVTREKANYGYTF. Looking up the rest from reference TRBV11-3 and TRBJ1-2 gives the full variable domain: EAGVVQSPRYKIIEKKQPVAFWCNPISGHNTLYWYLQNLGQGPELLIRYENEEAVDDSQLPKDRFSAERLKGVDSTLKIQPAELGDSAVYLCASSLRVTREKANYGYTFGSGTRLTVV.

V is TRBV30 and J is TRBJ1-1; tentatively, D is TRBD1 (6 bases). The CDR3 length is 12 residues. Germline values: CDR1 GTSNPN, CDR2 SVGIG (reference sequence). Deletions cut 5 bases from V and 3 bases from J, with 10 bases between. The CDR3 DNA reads TGTGCCTGGGGCCCAGGGGACACTGAAGCTTTCTTT. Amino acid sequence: CAWGPGDTEAFF.

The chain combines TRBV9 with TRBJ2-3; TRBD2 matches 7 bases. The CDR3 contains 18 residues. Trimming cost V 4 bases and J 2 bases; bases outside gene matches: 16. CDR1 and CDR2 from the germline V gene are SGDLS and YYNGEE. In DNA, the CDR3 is TGTGCCAGCAGCTCCTTCCTCGGACGGGGACTATACACAGATACGCAGTATTTT. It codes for CASSSFLGRGLYTDTQYF. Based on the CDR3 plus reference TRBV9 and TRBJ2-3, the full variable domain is DSGVTQTPKHLITATGQRVTLRCSPRSGDLSVYWYQQSLDQGLQFLIQYYNGEERAKGNILERFSAQQFPDLHSELNLSSLELGDSALYFCASSSFLGRGLYTDTQYFGPGTRLTVL.

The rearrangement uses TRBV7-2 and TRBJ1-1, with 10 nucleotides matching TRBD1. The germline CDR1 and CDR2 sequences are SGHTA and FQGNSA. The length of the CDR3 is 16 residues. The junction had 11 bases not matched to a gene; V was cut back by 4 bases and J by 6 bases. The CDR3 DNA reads TGTGCCAGCAGCTCCCGGCCGGGACAGGGGTGGTCTGAAGCTTTCTTT. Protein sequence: CASSSRPGQGWSEAFF.

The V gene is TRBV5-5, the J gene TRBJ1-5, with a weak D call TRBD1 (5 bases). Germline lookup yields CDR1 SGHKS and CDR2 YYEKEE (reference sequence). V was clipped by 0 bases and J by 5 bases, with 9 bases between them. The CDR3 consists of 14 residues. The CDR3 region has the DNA TGTGCCAGCAGCTTGGGGTCAGGGCATCAGCCCCAGCATTTT. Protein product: CASSLGSGHQPQHF.

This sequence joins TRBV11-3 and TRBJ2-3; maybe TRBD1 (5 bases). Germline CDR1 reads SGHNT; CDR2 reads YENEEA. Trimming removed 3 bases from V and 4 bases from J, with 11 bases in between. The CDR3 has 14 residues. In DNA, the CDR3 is TGTGCCAGCAGCTTTAGGGGTCCGGCAGATACGCAGTATTTT. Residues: CASSFRGPADTQYF.

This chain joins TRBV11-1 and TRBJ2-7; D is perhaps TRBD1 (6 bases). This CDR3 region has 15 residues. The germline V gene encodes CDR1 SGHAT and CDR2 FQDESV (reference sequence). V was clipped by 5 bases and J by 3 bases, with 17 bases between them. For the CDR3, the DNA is TGTGCCAGCAGCCGTACCGCCGGGGACAACTACGAGCAGTACTTC. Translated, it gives CASSRTAGDNYEQYF.